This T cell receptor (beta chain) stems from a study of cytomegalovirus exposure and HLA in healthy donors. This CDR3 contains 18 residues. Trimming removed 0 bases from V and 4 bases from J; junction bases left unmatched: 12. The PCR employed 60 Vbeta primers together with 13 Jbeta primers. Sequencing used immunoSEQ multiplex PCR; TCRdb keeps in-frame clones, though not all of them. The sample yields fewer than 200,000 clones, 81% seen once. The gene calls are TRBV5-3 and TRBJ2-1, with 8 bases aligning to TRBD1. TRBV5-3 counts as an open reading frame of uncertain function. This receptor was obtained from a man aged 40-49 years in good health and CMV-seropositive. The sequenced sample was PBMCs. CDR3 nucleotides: TGTGCCAGAAGCTTGGCTTCCCTCAGGGGGCTCAAGTACAATGAGCAGTTCTTC. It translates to CARSLASLRGLKYNEQFF.